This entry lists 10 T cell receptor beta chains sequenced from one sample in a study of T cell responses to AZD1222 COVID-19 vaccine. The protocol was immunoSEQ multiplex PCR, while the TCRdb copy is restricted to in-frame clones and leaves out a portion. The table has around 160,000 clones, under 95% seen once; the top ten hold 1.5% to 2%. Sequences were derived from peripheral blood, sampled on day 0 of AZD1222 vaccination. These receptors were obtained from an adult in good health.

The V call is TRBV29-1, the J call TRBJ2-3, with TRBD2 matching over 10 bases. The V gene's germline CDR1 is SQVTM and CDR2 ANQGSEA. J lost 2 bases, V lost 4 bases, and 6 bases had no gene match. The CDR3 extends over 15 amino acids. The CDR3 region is CSVGASGSSTDTQYF. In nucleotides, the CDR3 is TGCAGCGTTGGGGCTAGCGGGAGTTCCACAGATACGCAGTATTTT.

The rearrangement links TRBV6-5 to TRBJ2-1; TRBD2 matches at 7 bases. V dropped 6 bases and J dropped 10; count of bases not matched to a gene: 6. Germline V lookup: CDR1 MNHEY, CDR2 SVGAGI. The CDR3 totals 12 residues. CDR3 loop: CASRVREGEQFF. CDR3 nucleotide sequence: TGTGCCAGCAGGGTCAGGGAGGGCGAGCAGTTCTTC.

DNA of the CDR3: TGTGCCAGCAGCTTGGAGGGACGCACAGATACGCAGTATTTT. It is translated as CASSLEGRTDTQYF. V gene TRBV5-8 combines with J gene TRBJ2-3; D could derive from TRBD1 or TRBD2 (5 bases each). V was cut by 0 bases and J by 1 base, with 6 bases left in between. This CDR3 is built from 14 residues. The germline CDR1 and CDR2 sequences are SGHTS and YDEGEE.

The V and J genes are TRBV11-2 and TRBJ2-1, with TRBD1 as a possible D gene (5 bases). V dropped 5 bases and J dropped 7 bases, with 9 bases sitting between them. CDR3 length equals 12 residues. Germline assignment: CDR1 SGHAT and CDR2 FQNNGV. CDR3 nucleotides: TGTGCCAGCAGCCTTCCAGGGAATGAGCAGTTCTTC. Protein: CASSLPGNEQFF.

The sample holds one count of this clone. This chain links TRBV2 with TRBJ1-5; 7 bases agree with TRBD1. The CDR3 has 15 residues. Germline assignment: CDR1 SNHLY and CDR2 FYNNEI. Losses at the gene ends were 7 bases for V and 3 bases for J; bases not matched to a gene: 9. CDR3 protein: CASTRRGQDNQPQHF. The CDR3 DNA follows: TGTGCCAGCACTCGAAGAGGACAGGACAATCAGCCCCAGCATTTT.

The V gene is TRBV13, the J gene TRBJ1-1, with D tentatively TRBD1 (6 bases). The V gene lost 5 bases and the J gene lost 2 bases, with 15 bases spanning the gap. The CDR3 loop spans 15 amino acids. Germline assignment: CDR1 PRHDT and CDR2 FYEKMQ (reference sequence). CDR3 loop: CASSTRGGPNTEAFF. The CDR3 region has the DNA TGTGCCAGCAGCACCAGAGGGGGACCAAACACTGAAGCTTTCTTT.

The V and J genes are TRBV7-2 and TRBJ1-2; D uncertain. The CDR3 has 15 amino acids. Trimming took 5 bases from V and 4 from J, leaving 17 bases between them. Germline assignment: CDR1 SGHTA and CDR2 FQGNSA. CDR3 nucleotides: TGTGCCAGCAGCCCCCCAGGCCATGGCGGCTATGGCTACACCTTC. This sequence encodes CASSPPGHGGYGYTF.

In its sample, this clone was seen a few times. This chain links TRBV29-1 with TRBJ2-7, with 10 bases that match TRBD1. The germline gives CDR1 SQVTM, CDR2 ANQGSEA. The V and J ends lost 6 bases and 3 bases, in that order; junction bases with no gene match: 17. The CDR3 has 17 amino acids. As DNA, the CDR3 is TGCAGCGTCCCCACTCGGGACAGGGGCCTGAACAACTACGAGCAGTACTTC. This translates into CSVPTRDRGLNNYEQYF.

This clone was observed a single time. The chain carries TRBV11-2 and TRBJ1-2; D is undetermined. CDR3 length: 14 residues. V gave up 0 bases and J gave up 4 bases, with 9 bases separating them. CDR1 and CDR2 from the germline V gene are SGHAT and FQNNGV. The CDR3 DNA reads TGTGCCAGCAGCTTAGATCCCCGGGGCTATGGCTACACCTTC. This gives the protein CASSLDPRGYGYTF.

The CDR3 region has the DNA TGCGCCAGCAGCTTGATCACAGGGAAGGATGAAGCTTTCTTT. This translates into CASSLITGKDEAFF. The rearrangement uses TRBV5-1 and TRBJ1-1; tentative D call: TRBD1 (6 bases). CDR1 is SGHRS, CDR2 YFSETQ, per germline. The length of the CDR3 is 14 residues. The V gene lost 1 base and the J gene lost 7 bases, with 14 bases spanning the gap.